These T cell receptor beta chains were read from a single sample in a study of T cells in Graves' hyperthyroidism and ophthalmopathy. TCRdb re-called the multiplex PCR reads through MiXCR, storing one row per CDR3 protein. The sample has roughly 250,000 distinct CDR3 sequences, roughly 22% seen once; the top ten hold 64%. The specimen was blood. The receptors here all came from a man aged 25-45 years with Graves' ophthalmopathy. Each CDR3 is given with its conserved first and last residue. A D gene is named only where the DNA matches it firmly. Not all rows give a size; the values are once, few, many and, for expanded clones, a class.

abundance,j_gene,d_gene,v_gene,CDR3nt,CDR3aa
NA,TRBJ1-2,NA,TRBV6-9,TGTGCCAGCAGTTACGGGGGGCTCGGCTATGGCTACACCTTC,CASSYGGLGYGYTF
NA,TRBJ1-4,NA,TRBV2,TGTGCCAGCTACCCGGGACGGCTGAATGAAAAACTGTTTTTT,CASYPGRLNEKLFF
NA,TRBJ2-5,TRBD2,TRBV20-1,TGCAGTGCTAGATTGACTAGCGGGGGGGCAAGGGAGACCCAGTACTTC,CSARLTSGGARETQYF
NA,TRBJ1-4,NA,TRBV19,TGTGCCAGTAGTATGGGACGGTACAGAACTAATGAAAAACTGTTTTTT,CASSMGRYRTNEKLFF
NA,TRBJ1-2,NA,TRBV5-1,TGCGCCAGCAGCGCCAACCTTTTTAACTATGGCTACACCTTC,CASSANLFNYGYTF
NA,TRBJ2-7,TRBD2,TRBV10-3,TGTGCCAGCACACTAGCGGGAGGGAGCTCCTACGAGCAGTACTTC,CASTLAGGSSYEQYF
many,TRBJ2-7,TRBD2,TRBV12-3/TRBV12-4,TGTGCCAGCAGCATGGGACTAGCGGGAGGTTCCTACGAGCAGTACTTC,CASSMGLAGGSYEQYF
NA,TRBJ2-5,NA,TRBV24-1,TGTGCCACCAGTGAGCCTCGGGACACGGGGAGAAAAGAGACCCAGTACTTC,CATSEPRDTGRKETQYF
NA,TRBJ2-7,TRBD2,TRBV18,TGTGCCAGCTCAGGCGCTAGCGGGAGTTACGAGCAGTACTTC,CASSGASGSYEQYF
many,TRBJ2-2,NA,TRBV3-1,TGTGCCAGCAGCCAACGAACAGGGTACACCGGGGAGCTGTTTTTT,CASSQRTGYTGELFF
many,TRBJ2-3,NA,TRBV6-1,TGTGCCAGCAAGACAGGACATTCTACAGATACGCAGTATTTT,CASKTGHSTDTQYF
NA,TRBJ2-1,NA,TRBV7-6,TGTGCCAGCAGCCCAGATCCGGGTTCCTACAATGAGCAGTTCTTC,CASSPDPGSYNEQFF
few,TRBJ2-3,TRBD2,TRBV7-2,TGTGCCAGCAGCTTTAGCGGGAGGGTGGCAGATACGCAGTATTTT,CASSFSGRVADTQYF
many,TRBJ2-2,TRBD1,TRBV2,TGTGCCAGCAGTCTAACGACAGGGGCATCGGGCACCGGGGAGCTGTTTTTT,CASSLTTGASGTGELFF
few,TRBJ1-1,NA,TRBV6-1,TGTGCCAGCAGTACTTCCTGGCGGGGAGTGAACACTGAAGCTTTCTTT,CASSTSWRGVNTEAFF
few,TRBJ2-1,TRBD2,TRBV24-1,TGTGCCACCAGTGTTGAAGGGAGGGATGAGCAGTTCTTC,CATSVEGRDEQFF
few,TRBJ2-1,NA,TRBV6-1,TGTGCCAGCACCTGCACGGGGTGTAGCGGAAGCTCCTACAATGAGCAGTTCTTC,CASTCTGCSGSSYNEQFF
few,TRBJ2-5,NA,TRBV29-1,TGCAGCGTGCGGTTTGCAGGGACGCAAGAGACCCAGTACTTC,CSVRFAGTQETQYF
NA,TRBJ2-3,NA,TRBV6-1,TGTGCCAGCAGTGAGAACAGGGTGGGGGGCACAGATACGCGGTATTTT,CASSENRVGGTDTRYF
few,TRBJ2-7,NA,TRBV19,TGTGCCAGTAGTATTTCGGGTGGGACCTACGAGCAGTACTTC,CASSISGGTYEQYF
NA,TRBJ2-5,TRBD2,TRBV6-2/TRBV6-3,TGTGCCAGCCTTACAGCGGGAGGGCCACAAGAGACCCAGTACTTC,CASLTAGGPQETQYF
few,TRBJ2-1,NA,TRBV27,TGTGCCAGCAGTTTAAGGCCCTTCCGCTACAATGAGCAGTTCTTC,CASSLRPFRYNEQFF
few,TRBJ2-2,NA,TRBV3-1,TGTGCCAGCAGCCAGGGGACACCGATCACCGGGGAGCTGTTTTTT,CASSQGTPITGELFF
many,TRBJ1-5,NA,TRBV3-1,TGTGCCAGCAGCCAAGGTCGGCAGCCCCAGCATTTT,CASSQGRQPQHF
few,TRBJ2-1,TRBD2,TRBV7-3,TGTGCCAGCAGCTTACAGCTAGCGGGAGTCGGCAATGAGCAGTTCTTC,CASSLQLAGVGNEQFF
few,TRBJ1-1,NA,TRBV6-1,TGTGCCAGCAGTGAAAATCGCAGGGTGAACACTGAAGCTTTCTTT,CASSENRRVNTEAFF
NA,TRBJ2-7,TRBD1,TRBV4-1,TGCGCCTCCACCAAGGGACAGGCGAACTCCTACGAGCAGTACTTC,CASTKGQANSYEQYF
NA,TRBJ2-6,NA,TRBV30,TGTGCCTGGAGTACGAAGGGGGTAAACTCTGGGGCCAACGTCCTGACTTTC,CAWSTKGVNSGANVLTF
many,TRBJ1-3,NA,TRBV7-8,TGTGCCAGCAGCCCTGGGTCCTCTGGAAACACCATATATTTT,CASSPGSSGNTIYF
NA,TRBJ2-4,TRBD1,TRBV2,TGTGCCAGCAGTGGCCCTTGGGGGGACAGGGGAACCAAAAACATTCAGTACTTC,CASSGPWGDRGTKNIQYF
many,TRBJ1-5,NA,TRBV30,TGTGCCTCCGGAGGTTACAATCAGCCCCAGCATTTT,CASGGYNQPQHF
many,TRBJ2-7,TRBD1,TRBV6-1,TGTGCCAGCAGGCTCACTCCGGGACAGGGGAACGAGCAGTACTTC,CASRLTPGQGNEQYF
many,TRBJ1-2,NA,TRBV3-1,TGTGCCAGCAGCCAAGAGGGATCTCCCAACTATGGCTACACCTTC,CASSQEGSPNYGYTF
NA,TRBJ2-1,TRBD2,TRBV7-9,TGTGCCAGCAGCTCAACTAGCGGGAGTAGTAATGAGCAGTTCTTC,CASSSTSGSSNEQFF
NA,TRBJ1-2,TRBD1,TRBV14,TGTGCCAGCAGCACCTACAGGGGTGAGGGCTACACCTTC,CASSTYRGEGYTF
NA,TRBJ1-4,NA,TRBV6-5,TGTGCCAGCAGCTACAGGAATGAAAAACTGTTTTTT,CASSYRNEKLFF
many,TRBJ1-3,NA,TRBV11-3,TGTGCCAGCAGCTTTTCTGGAAACACCATATATTTT,CASSFSGNTIYF
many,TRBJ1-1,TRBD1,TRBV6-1,TGTGCCAGCAGTTCCGGGACAGCCATGAACACTGAAGCTTTCTTT,CASSSGTAMNTEAFF
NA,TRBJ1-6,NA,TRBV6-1,TGTGCCAGCAGACCGGGCCCTTCACCCCTCCACTTT,CASRPGPSPLHF
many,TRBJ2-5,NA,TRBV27,TGTGCCAGCAGCAACAAACTGAGGGCGGGGACCCAGTACTTC,CASSNKLRAGTQYF
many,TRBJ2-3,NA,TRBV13,TGTGCCAGCGCCTACCCTGGAAGTACGCAGTATTTT,CASAYPGSTQYF
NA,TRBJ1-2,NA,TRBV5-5,TGCGCCAGCACCCCCCAGGACAGTCTCTATGGCTACATCTTC,CASTPQDSLYGYIF
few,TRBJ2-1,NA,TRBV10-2,TGCGCCAGCAGGGAAGATACGAACAATGAGCAGTTCTTC,CASREDTNNEQFF
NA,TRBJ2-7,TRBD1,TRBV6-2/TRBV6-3,TGTGCCAGCAGCTCCCGCCCGGGACAGGGGTACGAGCAGTACTTC,CASSSRPGQGYEQYF
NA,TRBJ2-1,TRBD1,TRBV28,TGTGCCAGCAGTTTCCAACAGGGGGCTGACGAGCAGTTCTTC,CASSFQQGADEQFF
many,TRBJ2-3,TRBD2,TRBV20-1,TGCAGTGCTCTCGGACTAGACCAGACAGATACGCAGTATTTT,CSALGLDQTDTQYF
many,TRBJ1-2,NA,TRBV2,TGTGCCAGCAGTGAAGTGAGGGCGGGCTATGGCTACACCTTC,CASSEVRAGYGYTF
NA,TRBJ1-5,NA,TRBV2,TGTGCCAGCAGTGGACAGCCTAGCAATCAGCCCCAGCATTTT,CASSGQPSNQPQHF
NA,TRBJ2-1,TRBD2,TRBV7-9,TGTGCCAGCAGCTTGTCTCTCGACGGTTGGCGGGAGGGCCTTTCTGAGCAGTTCTTC,CASSLSLDGWREGLSEQFF
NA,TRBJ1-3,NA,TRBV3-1,TGTGCCAGCAGCCAAGACAGGGCCTCGGGAAACACCATATATTTT,CASSQDRASGNTIYF
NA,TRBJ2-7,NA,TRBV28,TGTGCCAGCAGTACCCCCTGGGTTTACGAGCAGTACTTC,CASSTPWVYEQYF
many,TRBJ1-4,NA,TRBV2,TGTGCCAGCAGTGATCTGGGGGAGAATGAAAAACTGTTTTTT,CASSDLGENEKLFF